This T cell receptor beta chain originates from a study of cytomegalovirus exposure and HLA in healthy donors. The length of the CDR3 is 16 residues. V lost 5 bases, J lost 7 bases, and 22 bases lay in between. Germline loops: CDR1 SGHDT, CDR2 YYEEEE. Vbeta (60) and Jbeta (13) primers were used in the PCR. Profiling relied on immunoSEQ multiplex PCR, and the TCRdb table lists in-frame clones only, not all of them. The table includes about 140,000 clones, about 78% detected once. Broader study findings: An ancestry cluster, one associated with Asian ancestry, reportedly showed fewer N-insertions than the approximately 720-donor mean in a later analysis. There was a cluster of highly shared sequence variants that was likely a sequencing artifact. DRB1 showed the most TCR associations and HLA-C the fewest in a later analysis, as rates varied by HLA locus.

A note on this clone: The antigen remains undetermined.

Source material: PBMCs. The chain carries TRBV5-6 and TRBJ2-1, with D perhaps matching TRBD1 (7 bases). This TCR came from a man aged 40-50 years in good health and CMV-seropositive. CDR3 DNA: TGTGCCAGCAGGGACGGGACAGCGAGTGCGGGGAATGAGCAGTTCTTC. Encoded protein: CASRDGTASAGNEQFF.